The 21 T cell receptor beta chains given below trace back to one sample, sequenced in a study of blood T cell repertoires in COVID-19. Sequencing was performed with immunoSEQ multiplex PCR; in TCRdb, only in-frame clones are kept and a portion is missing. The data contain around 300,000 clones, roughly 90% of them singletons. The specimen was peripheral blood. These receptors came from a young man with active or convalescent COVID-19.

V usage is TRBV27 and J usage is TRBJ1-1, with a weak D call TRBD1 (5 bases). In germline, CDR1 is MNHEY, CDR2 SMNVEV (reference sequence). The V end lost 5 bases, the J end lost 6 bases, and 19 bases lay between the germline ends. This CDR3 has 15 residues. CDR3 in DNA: TGTGCCAGCAGTGAACCCCCGGGACTGATTGCTGAAGCTTTCTTT. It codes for CASSEPPGLIAEAFF.

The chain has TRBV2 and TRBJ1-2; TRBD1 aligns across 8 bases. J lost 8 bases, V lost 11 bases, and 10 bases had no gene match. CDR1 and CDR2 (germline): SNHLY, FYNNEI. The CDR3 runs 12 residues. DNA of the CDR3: TGTGCCGCCGGCAGGGGGCTTGGGGGCTACACCTTC. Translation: CAAGRGLGGYTF.

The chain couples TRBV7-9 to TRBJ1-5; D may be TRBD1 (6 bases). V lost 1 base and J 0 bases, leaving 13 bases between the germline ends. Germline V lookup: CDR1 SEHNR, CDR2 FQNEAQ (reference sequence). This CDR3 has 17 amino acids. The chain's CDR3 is CASSLGGGPYSNQPQHF. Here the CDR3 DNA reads TGTGCCAGCAGCTTAGGCGGGGGGCCCTATAGCAATCAGCCCCAGCATTTT. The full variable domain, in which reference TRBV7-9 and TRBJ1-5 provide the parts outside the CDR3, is DTGVSQNPRHKITKRGQNVTFRCDPISEHNRLYWYRQTLGQGPEFLTYFQNEAQLEKSRLLSDRFSAERPKGSFSTLEIQRTEQGDSAMYLCASSLGGGPYSNQPQHFGDGTRLSIL.

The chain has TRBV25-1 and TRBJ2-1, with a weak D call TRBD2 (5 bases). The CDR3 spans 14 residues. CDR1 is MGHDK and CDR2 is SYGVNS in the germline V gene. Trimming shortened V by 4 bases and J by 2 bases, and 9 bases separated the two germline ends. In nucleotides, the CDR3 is TGTGCCAGCAGTGGAGAGGGCCCCTACAATGAGCAGTTCTTC. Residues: CASSGEGPYNEQFF.

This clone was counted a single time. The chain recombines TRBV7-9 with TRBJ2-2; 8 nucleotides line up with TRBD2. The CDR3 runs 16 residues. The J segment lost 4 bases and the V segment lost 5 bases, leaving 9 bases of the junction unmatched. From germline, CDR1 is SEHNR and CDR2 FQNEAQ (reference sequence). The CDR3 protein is CASSPVIAGSTGELFF. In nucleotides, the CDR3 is TGTGCCAGCAGCCCCGTAATAGCGGGGAGCACCGGGGAGCTGTTTTTT.

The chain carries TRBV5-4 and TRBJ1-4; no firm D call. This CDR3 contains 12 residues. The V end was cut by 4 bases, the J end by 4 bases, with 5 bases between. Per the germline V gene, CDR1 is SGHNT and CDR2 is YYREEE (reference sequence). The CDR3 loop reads CASSQLNEKLFF. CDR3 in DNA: TGTGCCAGCAGCCAACTTAATGAAAAACTGTTTTTT.

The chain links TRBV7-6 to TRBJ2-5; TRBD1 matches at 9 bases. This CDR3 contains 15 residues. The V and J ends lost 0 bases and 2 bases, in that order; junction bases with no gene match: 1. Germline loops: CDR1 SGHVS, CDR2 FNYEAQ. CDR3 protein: CASSLADRGQETQYF. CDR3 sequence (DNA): TGTGCCAGCAGCTTAGCTGACAGGGGGCAAGAGACCCAGTACTTC.

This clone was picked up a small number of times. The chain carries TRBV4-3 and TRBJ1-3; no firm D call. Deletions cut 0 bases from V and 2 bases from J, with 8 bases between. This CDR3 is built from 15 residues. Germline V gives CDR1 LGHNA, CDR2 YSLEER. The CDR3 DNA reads TGCGCCAGCAGCCAAGATCTGGAGGCTGGAAACACCATATATTTT. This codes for CASSQDLEAGNTIYF.

The CDR3: CASSLEGLAGTDTQYF. The CDR3 DNA follows: TGTGCCAGCAGCTTAGAAGGACTAGCGGGGACAGATACGCAGTATTTT. V usage is TRBV11-2 and J usage is TRBJ2-3, with 12 positions matching TRBD2. The CDR3 is made up of 16 amino acids. Germline values: CDR1 SGHAT, CDR2 FQNNGV. V shed 0 bases and J 3 bases; nucleotides not matched to a gene: 1.

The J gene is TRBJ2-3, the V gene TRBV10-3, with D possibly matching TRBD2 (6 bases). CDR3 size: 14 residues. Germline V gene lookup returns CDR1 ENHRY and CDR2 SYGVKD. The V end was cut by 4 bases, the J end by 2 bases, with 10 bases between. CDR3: CAISAGGTTDTQYF. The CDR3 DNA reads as TGTGCCATCAGTGCGGGCGGGACCACAGATACGCAGTATTTT.

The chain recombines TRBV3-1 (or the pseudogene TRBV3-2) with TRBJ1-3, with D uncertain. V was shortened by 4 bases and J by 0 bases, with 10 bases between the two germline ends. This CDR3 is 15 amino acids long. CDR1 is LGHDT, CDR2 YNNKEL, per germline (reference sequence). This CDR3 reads CASSPQFYSGNTIYF. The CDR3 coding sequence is TGTGCCAGCAGCCCACAGTTCTACTCTGGAAACACCATATATTTT.

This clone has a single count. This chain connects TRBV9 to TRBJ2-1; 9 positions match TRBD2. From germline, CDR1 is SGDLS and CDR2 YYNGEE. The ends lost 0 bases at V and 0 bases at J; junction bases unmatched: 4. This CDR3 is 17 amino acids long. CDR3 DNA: TGTGCCAGCAGCGTAGTGCCTAGCGGGGTCTCCTACAATGAGCAGTTCTTC. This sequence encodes CASSVVPSGVSYNEQFF.

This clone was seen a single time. The CDR3 DNA reads as TGTGCCAGCAGTTACTGGGGAGATTTCTACGAGCAGTACTTC. Encoded protein: CASSYWGDFYEQYF. The chain carries TRBV6-2 or TRBV6-3 and TRBJ2-7, with D tentatively TRBD2 (5 bases). V was trimmed by 1 base and J by 3 bases, leaving 10 bases between them. CDR1 and CDR2 from the germline V gene are MNHEY and SVGEGT. The CDR3 runs 14 residues.

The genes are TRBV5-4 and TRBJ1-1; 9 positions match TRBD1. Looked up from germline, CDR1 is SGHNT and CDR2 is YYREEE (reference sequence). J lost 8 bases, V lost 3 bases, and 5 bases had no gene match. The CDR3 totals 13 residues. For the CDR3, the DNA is TGTGCCAGCAGCTCAGACAGGGGGAGAGAAGCTTTCTTT. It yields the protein CASSSDRGREAFF.

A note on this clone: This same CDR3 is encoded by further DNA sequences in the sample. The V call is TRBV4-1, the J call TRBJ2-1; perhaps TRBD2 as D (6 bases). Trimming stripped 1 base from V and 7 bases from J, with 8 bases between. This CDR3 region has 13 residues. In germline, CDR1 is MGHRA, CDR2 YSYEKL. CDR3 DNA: TGCGCCAGCAGCCAAGTCGGAGGGAATGAGCAGTTCTTC. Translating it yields CASSQVGGNEQFF.

The CDR3 spells CASSVGQNAEKLFF. The CDR3 DNA follows: TGTGCCAGCAGCGTAGGGCAGAATGCTGAAAAACTGTTTTTT. The chain recombines TRBV9 with TRBJ1-4; D call uncertain. V dropped 0 bases and J dropped 7 bases, with 10 bases sitting between them. There are 14 residues in the CDR3. Germline lookup yields CDR1 SGDLS and CDR2 YYNGEE.

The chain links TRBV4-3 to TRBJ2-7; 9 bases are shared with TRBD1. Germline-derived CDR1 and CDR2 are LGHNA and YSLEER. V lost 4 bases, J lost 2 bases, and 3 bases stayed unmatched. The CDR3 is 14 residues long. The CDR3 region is CASSPWTGAYEQYF. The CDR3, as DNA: TGCGCCAGCAGCCCCTGGACAGGGGCCTACGAGCAGTACTTC.

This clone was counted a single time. CDR3 amino acids: CASRAGINSGNTIYF. CDR3 nucleotides: TGTGCCAGTAGAGCAGGGATTAACTCTGGAAACACCATATATTTT. The chain carries TRBV19 and TRBJ1-3; a weak D match, TRBD1 (5 bases). Trimming cost V 6 bases and J 0 bases, with 12 bases left between them. Germline CDR1 reads LNHDA; CDR2 reads SQIVND (reference sequence). The CDR3 spans 15 residues.

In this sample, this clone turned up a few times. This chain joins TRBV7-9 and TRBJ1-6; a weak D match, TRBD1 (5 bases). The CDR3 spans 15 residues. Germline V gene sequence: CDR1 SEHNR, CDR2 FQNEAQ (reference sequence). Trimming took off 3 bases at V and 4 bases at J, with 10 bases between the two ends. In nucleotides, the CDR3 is TGTGCCAGCAGCTTCGGGCAGGGATATAATTCACCCCTCCACTTT. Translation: CASSFGQGYNSPLHF.

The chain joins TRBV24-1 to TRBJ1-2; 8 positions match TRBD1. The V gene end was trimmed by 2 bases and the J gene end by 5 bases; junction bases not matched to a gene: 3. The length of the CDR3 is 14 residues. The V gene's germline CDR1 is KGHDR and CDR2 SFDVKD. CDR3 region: CATSDSRTGYGYTF. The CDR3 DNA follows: TGTGCCACCAGTGATTCACGGACAGGGTATGGCTACACCTTC.

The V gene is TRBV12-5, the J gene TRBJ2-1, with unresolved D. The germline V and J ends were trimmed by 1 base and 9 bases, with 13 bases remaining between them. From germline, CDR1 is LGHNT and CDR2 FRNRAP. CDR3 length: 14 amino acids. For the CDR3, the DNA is TGTGCTAGTGGTTTGGCTCTAGAACGTGGTGAGCAGTTCTTC. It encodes CASGLALERGEQFF.